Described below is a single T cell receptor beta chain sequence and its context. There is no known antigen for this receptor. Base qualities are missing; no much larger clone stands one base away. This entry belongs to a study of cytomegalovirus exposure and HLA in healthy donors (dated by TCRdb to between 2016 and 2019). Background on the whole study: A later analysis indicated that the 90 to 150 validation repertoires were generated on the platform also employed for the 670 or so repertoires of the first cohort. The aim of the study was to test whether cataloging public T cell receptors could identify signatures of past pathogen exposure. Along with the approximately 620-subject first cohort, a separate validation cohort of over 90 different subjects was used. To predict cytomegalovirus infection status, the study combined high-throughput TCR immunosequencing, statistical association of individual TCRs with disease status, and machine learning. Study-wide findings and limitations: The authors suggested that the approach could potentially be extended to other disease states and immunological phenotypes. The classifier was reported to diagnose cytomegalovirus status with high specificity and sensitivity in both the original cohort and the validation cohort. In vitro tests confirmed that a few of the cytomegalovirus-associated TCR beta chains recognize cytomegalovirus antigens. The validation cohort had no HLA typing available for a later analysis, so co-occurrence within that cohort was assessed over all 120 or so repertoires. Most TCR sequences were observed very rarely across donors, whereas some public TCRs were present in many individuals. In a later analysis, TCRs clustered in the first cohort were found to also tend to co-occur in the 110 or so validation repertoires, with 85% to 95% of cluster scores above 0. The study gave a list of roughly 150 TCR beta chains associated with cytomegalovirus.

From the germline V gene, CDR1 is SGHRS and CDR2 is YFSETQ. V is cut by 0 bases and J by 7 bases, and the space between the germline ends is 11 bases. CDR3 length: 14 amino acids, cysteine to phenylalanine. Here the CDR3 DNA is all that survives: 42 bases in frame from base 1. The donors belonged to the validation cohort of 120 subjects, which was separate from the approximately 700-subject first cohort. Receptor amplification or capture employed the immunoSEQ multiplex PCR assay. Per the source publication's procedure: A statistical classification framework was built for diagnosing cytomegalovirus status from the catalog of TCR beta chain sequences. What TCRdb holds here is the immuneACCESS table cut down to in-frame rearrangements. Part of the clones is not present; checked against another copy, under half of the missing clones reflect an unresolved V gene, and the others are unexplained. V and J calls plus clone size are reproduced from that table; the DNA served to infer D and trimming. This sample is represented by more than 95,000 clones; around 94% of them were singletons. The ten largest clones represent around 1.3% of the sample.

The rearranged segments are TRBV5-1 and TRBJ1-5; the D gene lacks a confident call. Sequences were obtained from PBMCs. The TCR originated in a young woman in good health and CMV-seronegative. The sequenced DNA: TGCGCCAGCAGCTTGGGTCAGGAAAACCAGCCCCAGCATTTT. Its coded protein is CASSLGQENQPQHF.